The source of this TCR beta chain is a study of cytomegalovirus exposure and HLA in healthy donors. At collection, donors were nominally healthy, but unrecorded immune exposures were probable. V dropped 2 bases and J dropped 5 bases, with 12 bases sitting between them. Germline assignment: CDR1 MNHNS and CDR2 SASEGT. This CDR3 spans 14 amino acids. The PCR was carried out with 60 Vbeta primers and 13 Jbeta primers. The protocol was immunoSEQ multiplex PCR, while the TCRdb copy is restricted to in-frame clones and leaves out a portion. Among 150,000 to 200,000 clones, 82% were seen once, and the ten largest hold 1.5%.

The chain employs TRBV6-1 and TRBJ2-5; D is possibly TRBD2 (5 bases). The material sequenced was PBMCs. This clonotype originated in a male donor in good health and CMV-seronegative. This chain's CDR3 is CASSEPLPGETQYF. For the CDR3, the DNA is TGTGCCAGCAGTGAACCACTCCCGGGGGAGACCCAGTACTTC.